Each of the 9 T cell receptor beta chains below was sequenced from the same sample in a study of beta chain features in type 1 diabetes. Every isolated RNA sample was fully reverse transcribed, so sequencing captured expressed TCRB transcripts. TCRdb's copy holds only in-frame clones and misses some; the assay was immunoSEQ multiplex PCR. The sample contains approximately 340,000 clones, more than 12% of which appear only once. Source material: naive CD4+ T cells from blood. Every receptor here comes from a young woman in good health.

The chain links TRBV5-4 to TRBJ2-3; D not resolved. CDR3 size: 14 residues. The ends were cut back, 6 bases at V and 3 bases at J, with 14 bases in the middle. From germline, CDR1 is SGHNT and CDR2 YYREEE (reference sequence). The CDR3 DNA follows: TGTGCCAGCAATGCTTTTTCAGATACAGATACGCAGTATTTT. Encoded protein: CASNAFSDTDTQYF.

This clone was picked up a small number of times. The chain has TRBV15 and TRBJ1-2; no clear D gene. Trimming took off 1 base at V and 0 bases at J, with 6 bases between the two ends. The CDR3 spans 14 residues. The V gene's germline CDR1 is LNHNV and CDR2 YYDKDF (reference sequence). Here the CDR3 reads CATSRVTTNYGYTF. CDR3 nucleotide sequence: TGTGCCACCAGCAGAGTTACAACTAACTATGGCTACACCTTC.

This clone has a handful of counts. V gene TRBV2 combines with J gene TRBJ2-2; D is possibly TRBD2 (5 bases). The CDR3 covers 14 residues. The germline V gene encodes CDR1 SNHLY and CDR2 FYNNEI. V shed 7 bases and J shed 5 bases, with 14 bases lying between them. CDR3 amino acids: CASTEGRRTGELFF. In DNA, the CDR3 is TGTGCCAGCACCGAAGGGAGAAGAACCGGGGAGCTGTTTTTT.

The CDR3 loop reads CASTQFRNQPQHF. The CDR3 nucleotides read TGTGCCAGCACCCAATTTAGAAATCAGCCCCAGCATTTT. This chain uses TRBV7-8 with TRBJ1-5; D is undetermined. Germline CDR1 is SGHVS and CDR2 is FQNEAQ. This CDR3 has 13 amino acids. Between the trimmed V and J ends, which lost 7 bases and 4 bases, there was a span of 11 bases. Supplemented by reference TRBV7-8 and TRBJ1-5, the full variable domain reads GAGVSQSPRYKVAKRGQDVALRCDPISGHVSLFWYQQALGQGPEFLTYFQNEAQLDKSGLPSDRFFAERPEGSVSTLKIQRTQQEDSAVYLCASTQFRNQPQHFGDGTRLSIL.

This rearrangement joins TRBV7-9 to TRBJ1-1; maybe TRBD1 (6 bases). The CDR3 sequence is 15 residues long. The V gene's germline CDR1 is SEHNR and CDR2 FQNEAQ (reference sequence). V lost 6 bases and J 1 base, leaving 15 bases between the germline ends. The CDR3 DNA is TGTGCCAGCAGTTTTCAGGACAGTCCGAACACTGAAGCTTTCTTT. Encoded protein: CASSFQDSPNTEAFF.

This chain uses TRBV7-2 with TRBJ1-2, with D perhaps matching TRBD1 (5 bases). V gave up 6 bases and J gave up 4 bases, with 15 bases separating them. Germline V gene lookup returns CDR1 SGHTA and CDR2 FQGNSA. This CDR3 has 14 residues. The CDR3 coding sequence is TGTGCCAGCAGAAATTTCGGACACAGCTATGGCTACACCTTC. Translated, it gives CASRNFGHSYGYTF. The variable domain in full, with the rest retrieved from reference TRBV7-2 and TRBJ1-2, is GAGVSQSPSNKVTEKGKDVELRCDPISGHTALYWYRQSLGQGLEFLIYFQGNSAPDKSGLPSDRFSAERTGGSVSTLTIQRTQQEDSAVYLCASRNFGHSYGYTFGSGTRLTVV.

This clone was seen only once. The V and J genes are TRBV4-1 and TRBJ1-2, with a possible D match to TRBD1 (5 bases). From germline, CDR1 is MGHRA and CDR2 YSYEKL. Trimming cost V 1 base and J 7 bases, with 7 bases left between them. The CDR3 runs to 12 residues. The CDR3 here is CASSQVGGGYTF. DNA for the CDR3: TGCGCCAGCAGCCAAGTGGGGGGTGGCTACACCTTC.

This rearrangement joins TRBV11-3 to TRBJ2-5; 11 bases align to TRBD2. The CDR3 runs 14 residues. The germline V gene encodes CDR1 SGHNT and CDR2 YENEEA. V was pared by 5 bases and J by 4 bases, with 3 bases of the junction left unmatched. The CDR3 coding sequence is TGTGCCAGCAGCACCGGACTAGCGGGAGAGACCCAGTACTTC. Protein product: CASSTGLAGETQYF.

This chain uses TRBV18 with TRBJ1-2; 11 bases map to TRBD1. CDR1 is KGHSH, CDR2 LQKENI, per germline. V lost 6 bases and J lost 3; bases outside the gene matches: 6. This CDR3 region has 15 residues. In DNA form, the CDR3 reads TGTGCCAGCTCGCCCCGGGACAGGGGGGACTATGGCTACACCTTC. Translated, it gives CASSPRDRGDYGYTF.